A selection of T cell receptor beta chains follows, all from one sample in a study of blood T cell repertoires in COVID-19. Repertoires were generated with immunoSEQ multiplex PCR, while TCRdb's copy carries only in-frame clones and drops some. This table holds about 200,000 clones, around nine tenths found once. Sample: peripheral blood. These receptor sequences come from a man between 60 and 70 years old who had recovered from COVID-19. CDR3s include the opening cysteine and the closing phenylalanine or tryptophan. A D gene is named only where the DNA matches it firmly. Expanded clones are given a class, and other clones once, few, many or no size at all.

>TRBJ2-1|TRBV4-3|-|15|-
CASSQARTSYNEQFF
TGCGCCAGCAGCCAAGCCCGGACTTCCTACAATGAGCAGTTCTTC
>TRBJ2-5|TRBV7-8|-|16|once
CASSLAFTGRRETQYF
TGTGCCAGCAGCTTAGCGTTCACAGGTCGACGAGAGACCCAGTACTTC
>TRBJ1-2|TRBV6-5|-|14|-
CASRGTGFNYGYTF
TGTGCCAGCAGGGGAACAGGGTTTAACTATGGCTACACCTTC
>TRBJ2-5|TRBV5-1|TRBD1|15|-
CASSLGQGREETQYF
TGCGCCAGCAGCTTGGGACAGGGAAGAGAAGAGACCCAGTACTTC
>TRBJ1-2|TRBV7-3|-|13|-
CASSSDREDGYTF
TGTGCCAGCAGCTCGGACAGAGAGGATGGCTACACCTTC
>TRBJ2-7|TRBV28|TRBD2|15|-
CASSLTSGRVYEQYF
TGTGCCAGCAGTTTGACTAGCGGGAGGGTTTACGAGCAGTACTTC
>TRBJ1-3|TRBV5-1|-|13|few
CASSPGQSNTIYF
TGCGCCAGCAGCCCCGGACAGTCCAACACCATATATTTT
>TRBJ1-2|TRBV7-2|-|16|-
CASRPSAGQRFYGYTF
TGTGCCAGCAGACCATCCGCCGGACAGCGTTTCTATGGCTACACCTTC
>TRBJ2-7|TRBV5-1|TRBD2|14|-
CASSLFGGTYEQYF
TGCGCCAGCAGCTTGTTCGGGGGGACCTACGAGCAGTACTTC
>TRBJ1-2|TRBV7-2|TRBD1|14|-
CASRQTGGAFGYTF
TGTGCCAGCAGGCAGACAGGGGGCGCTTTTGGCTACACCTTC
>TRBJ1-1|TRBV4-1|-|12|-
CASREAGTEAFF
TGCGCCAGCAGGGAAGCGGGGACTGAAGCTTTCTTT
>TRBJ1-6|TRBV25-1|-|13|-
CASSPPSLSPLHF
TGTGCCAGCAGTCCCCCCTCCTTATCACCCCTCCACTTT
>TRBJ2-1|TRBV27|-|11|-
CASSLANEQFF
TGTGCCAGCAGTTTGGCCAATGAGCAGTTCTTC
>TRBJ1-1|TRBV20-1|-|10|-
CSATDFEAFF
TGCAGTGCTACGGACTTTGAAGCTTTCTTT
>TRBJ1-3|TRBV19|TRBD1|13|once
CASRTGGRNTIYF
TGTGCCAGTAGAACAGGGGGCCGAAACACCATATATTTT
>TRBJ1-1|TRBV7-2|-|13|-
CASRKQVNTEAFF
TGTGCCAGCAGAAAGCAGGTGAACACTGAAGCTTTCTTT
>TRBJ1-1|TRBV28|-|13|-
CASIFGGSQVAFF
TGTGCCAGCATATTCGGAGGAAGCCAAGTAGCTTTCTTT
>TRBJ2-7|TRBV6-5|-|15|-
CASNPGTSESYEQYF
TGTGCCAGCAACCCCGGAACATCGGAGTCCTACGAGCAGTACTTC
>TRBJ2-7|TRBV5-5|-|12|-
CASSLGVYEQYF
TGTGCCAGCAGCTTGGGAGTGTACGAGCAGTACTTC
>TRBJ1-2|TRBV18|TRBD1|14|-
CASSPIQGEVGYTF
TGTGCCAGCTCCCCTATACAGGGGGAGGTGGGCTACACCTTC
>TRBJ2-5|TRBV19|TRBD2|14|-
CASSISGRAQTQYF
TGTGCCAGTAGCATTAGCGGGAGGGCCCAGACCCAGTACTTC
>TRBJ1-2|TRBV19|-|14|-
CASSPATGEYGYTF
TGTGCCAGTAGCCCGGCCACAGGAGAATATGGCTACACCTTC
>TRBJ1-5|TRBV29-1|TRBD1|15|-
CSVLLDRGKGQPQHF
TGCAGCGTTCTCCTGGACAGGGGGAAGGGGCAGCCCCAGCATTTT
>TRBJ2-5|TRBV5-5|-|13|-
CASSPPGLETQYF
TGTGCCAGCAGCCCTCCGGGGTTGGAGACCCAGTACTTC
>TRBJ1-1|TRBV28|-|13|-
CASSLRQGRGAFF
TGTGCCAGCAGTTTGCGTCAGGGAAGGGGAGCTTTCTTT
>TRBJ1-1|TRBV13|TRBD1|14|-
CASSSQGMNTEAFF
TGTGCCAGCAGCTCACAGGGGATGAACACTGAAGCTTTCTTT
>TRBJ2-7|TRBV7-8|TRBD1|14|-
CASSLGQGLYEQYF
TGTGCCAGCAGCTTAGGACAGGGTCTCTACGAGCAGTACTTC
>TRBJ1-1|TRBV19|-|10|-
CACAGTEAFF
TGTGCCTGTGCAGGTACTGAAGCTTTCTTT
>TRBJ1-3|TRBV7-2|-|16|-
CASSPPGQISGNTIYF
TGTGCCAGCAGCCCGCCGGGACAAATCTCTGGAAACACCATATATTTT
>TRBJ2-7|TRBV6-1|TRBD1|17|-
CASSERSGTGQGYEQYF
TGTGCCAGCAGTGAAAGATCGGGGACAGGTCAGGGATACGAGCAGTACTTC
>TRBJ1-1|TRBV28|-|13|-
CASSFPQNTEAFF
TGTGCCAGCAGTTTCCCCCAGAACACTGAAGCTTTCTTT
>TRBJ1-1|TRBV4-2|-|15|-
CASSQDNRVNTEAFF
TGTGCCAGCAGCCAAGATAACAGGGTGAACACTGAAGCTTTCTTT
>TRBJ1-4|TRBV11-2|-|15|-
CASSPRTDLNEKLFF
TGTGCCAGCAGCCCCCGGACAGACCTTAATGAAAAACTGTTTTTT
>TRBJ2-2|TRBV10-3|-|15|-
CAISELRENTGELFF
TGTGCCATCAGTGAATTGCGAGAGAACACCGGGGAGCTGTTTTTT
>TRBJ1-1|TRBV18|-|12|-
CASSGSLTEAFF
TGTGCCAGCTCAGGCTCTCTCACTGAAGCTTTCTTT
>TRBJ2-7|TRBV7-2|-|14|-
CASSLDVGSYEQYF
TGTGCCAGCAGCTTAGATGTCGGCTCCTACGAGCAGTACTTC
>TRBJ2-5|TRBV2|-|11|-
CASRGGETQYF
TGTGCCAGCAGAGGGGGAGAGACCCAGTACTTC
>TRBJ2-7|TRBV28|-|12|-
CASSLSKYEQYF
TGTGCCAGCAGTTTGAGTAAGTACGAGCAGTACTTC
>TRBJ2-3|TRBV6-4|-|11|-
CASSDLGQQYF
TGTGCCAGCAGTGACCTTGGACAGCAGTATTTT
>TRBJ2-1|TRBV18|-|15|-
CASSPQAGAAVSEFF
TGTGCCAGCTCACCACAGGCGGGGGCAGCAGTTAGTGAGTTCTTC
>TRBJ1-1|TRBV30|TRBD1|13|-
CAWIDRAQTEAFF
TGTGCCTGGATCGACAGGGCCCAGACTGAAGCTTTCTTT
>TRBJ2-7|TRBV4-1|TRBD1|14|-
CASSHPDRDHEQYF
TGCGCCAGCAGCCACCCGGACAGGGACCACGAACAGTACTTC
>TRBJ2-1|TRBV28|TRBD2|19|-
CASSSQVPLAGTPYNEQFF
TGTGCCAGCAGTTCCCAAGTCCCTCTAGCGGGAACACCGTACAATGAGCAGTTCTTC
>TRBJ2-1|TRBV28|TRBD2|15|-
CASSRTSGSFYEQFF
TGTGCCAGCAGTAGGACTAGCGGGAGTTTCTATGAGCAGTTCTTC
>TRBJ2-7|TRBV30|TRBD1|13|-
CAWSQGVVYEQYF
TGTGCCTGGTCACAGGGGGTTGTTTACGAGCAGTACTTC
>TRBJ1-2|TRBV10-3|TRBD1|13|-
CAISEDRGYGYTF
TGTGCCATCAGTGAGGACAGGGGCTATGGCTACACCTTC
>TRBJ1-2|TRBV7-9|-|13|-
CASSLEGNYGYTF
TGTGCCAGCAGCTTAGAGGGGAACTATGGCTACACCTTC
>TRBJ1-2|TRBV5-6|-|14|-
CASYRGEIHGGYTF
TGTGCCAGCTACCGGGGGGAAATTCACGGTGGCTACACCTTC
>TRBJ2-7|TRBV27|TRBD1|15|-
CASSPYGQGAKEQYF
TGTGCCAGCAGTCCTTATGGGCAGGGGGCAAAGGAGCAGTACTTC
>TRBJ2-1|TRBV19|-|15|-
CASSTTRYSYNEQFF
TGTGCCAGTAGTACAACTAGATACTCCTACAATGAGCAGTTCTTC
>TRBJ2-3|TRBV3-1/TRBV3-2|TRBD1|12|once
CASSQADRAQYF
TGTGCCAGCAGCCAGGCGGACAGGGCGCAGTATTTT
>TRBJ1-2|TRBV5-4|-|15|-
CASSSTAGAKWGYTF
TGTGCCAGCAGCTCCACAGCAGGGGCCAAATGGGGCTACACCTTC
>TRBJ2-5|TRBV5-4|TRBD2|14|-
CASSLRLAVETQYF
TGTGCCAGCAGCTTAAGACTAGCGGTAGAGACCCAGTACTTC